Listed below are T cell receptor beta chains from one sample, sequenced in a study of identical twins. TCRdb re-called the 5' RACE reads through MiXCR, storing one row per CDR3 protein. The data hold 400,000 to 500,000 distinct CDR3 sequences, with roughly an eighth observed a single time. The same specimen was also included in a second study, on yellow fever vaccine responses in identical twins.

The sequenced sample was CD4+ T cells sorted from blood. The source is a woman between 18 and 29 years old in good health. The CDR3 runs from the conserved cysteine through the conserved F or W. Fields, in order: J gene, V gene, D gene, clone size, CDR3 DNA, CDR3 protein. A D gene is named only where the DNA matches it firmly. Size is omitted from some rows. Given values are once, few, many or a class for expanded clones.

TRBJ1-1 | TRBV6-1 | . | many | TGTGCCAGCAGTGGAGCCAGGTTCACTGAAGCTTTCTTT | CASSGARFTEAFF
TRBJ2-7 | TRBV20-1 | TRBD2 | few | TGCAGTGCAACGGGACTAGCAGCCTACGAGCAGTACTTC | CSATGLAAYEQYF
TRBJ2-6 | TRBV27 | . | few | TGTGCCAGCAGTTCTCGTGGAGGGGACAAATTATCTGGGGCCAACGTCCTGACTTTC | CASSSRGGDKLSGANVLTF
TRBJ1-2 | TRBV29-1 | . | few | TGCAGCGTTGGTATCAGGGACAAATATGGCTACACCTTC | CSVGIRDKYGYTF
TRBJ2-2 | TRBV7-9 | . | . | TGTGCCAGCAGCTTAATAACAGAAGCCGGGGAGCTGTGTTTT | CASSLITEAGELCF
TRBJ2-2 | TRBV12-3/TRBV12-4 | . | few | TGTGCCAGCAGCCCCAGGGATCTCGGGGAGCTGTTTTTT | CASSPRDLGELFF
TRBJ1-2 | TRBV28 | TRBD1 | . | TGTGCCAGCAGTTTATGGCATCGGGGACAGAACTATGGCTACACCTTC | CASSLWHRGQNYGYTF
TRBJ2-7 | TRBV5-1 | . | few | TGCGCCAGCAGCTTCGACGTCTACGGGGAGCAGTACTTC | CASSFDVYGEQYF
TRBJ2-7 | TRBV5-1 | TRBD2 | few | TGCGCCAGCAGCTTGGACGGCGGGACTAACGAGCAGTACTTC | CASSLDGGTNEQYF
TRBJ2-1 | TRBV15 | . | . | TGTGCCACCAGCAGAGGGTATAGGAAAACTGACTCCTACAATGAGCAGTTCTTC | CATSRGYRKTDSYNEQFF
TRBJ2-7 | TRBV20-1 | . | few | TGCAGTGCTAGGTCGGGGGCACCTACGGAGCAGTACTTC | CSARSGAPTEQYF
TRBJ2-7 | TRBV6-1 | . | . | TGTGCCAGCAGACGATCGCCGGGTGCCTACGAGCAGTACTTC | CASRRSPGAYEQYF
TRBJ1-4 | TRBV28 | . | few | TGTGCCAGCAGTTTGTTGGGGCCTAAACTGTTTTTT | CASSLLGPKLFF
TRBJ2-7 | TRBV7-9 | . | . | TGTGCCAGCAGCTTGGAACAGTACTCCTACGAGCAGTACTTC | CASSLEQYSYEQYF
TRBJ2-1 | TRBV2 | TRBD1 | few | TGTGCCAGCAGGCGGGCAGGGGGCCTTCTCTACAATGAGCAGTTCTTC | CASRRAGGLLYNEQFF
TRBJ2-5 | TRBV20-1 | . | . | TGCAGTGCTAGTTCCGGGGGGCAGGGGGCCTGGGAGACCCAGTACTTC | CSASSGGQGAWETQYF
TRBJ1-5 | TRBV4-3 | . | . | TGCGCCAGCAGCCAAGACGGGTCAGGGGATCAGCCCCAGCATTTT | CASSQDGSGDQPQHF
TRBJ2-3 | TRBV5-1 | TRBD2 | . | TGCGCCAGCAGCTTGGCCGGGCTACTAGCGGGCACAGATACGCAGTATTTT | CASSLAGLLAGTDTQYF
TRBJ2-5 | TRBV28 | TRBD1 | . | TGTGCCAGCAGTTCTATCCCAGCGGGTGCCGTACAGGGGGCCGAGGAGACCCAGTACTTC | CASSSIPAGAVQGAEETQYF
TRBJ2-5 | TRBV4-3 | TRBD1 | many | TGCGCCAGCAGCCAAATTCAGGGGGCAGGAGAGACCCAGTACTTC | CASSQIQGAGETQYF
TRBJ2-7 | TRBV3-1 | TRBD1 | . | TGTGCCAGCAGTCTCGGGACAGGCGAGACCTACGAGCAGTACTTC | CASSLGTGETYEQYF
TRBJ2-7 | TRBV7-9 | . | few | TGTGCCAGCAAGGAGAGCCTCCTCTACGAGCAGTACTTC | CASKESLLYEQYF
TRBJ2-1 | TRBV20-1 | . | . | TGCAGTGCCAAAAGGGGCTCCTACAATGAGCAGTTCTTC | CSAKRGSYNEQFF
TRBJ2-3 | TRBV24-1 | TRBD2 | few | TGTGCCACCAGTGATCCTAGCGGGGGGACCACAGATACGCAGTATTTT | CATSDPSGGTTDTQYF
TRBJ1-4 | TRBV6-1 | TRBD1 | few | TGTGCCAGCAGACCCGGGACAGCTAATGAAAAACTGTTTTTT | CASRPGTANEKLFF